The 14 T cell receptor beta chains in this list originate from one sample, sequenced in a study of OX40 agonist ivuxolimab in advanced cancers. Libraries were prepared by immunoSEQ multiplex PCR; TCRdb keeps only in-frame clonotypes and omits some of them. The sample lists around 65,000 clones; about 89% were seen once. Material: CD4+ or CD8+ T cells sorted from blood, obtained in a trial of the OX40 agonist ivuxolimab. These receptors all come from an adult with an advanced solid tumor such as melanoma, head and neck, liver or kidney cancer.

This chain links TRBV28 with TRBJ1-1; 7 positions agree with TRBD1. The germline gives CDR1 MDHEN, CDR2 SYDVKM. Trimming at V came to 3 bases and at J to 4 bases, leaving 5 bases not matched to a gene. The CDR3 length is 14 residues. CDR3 in amino acids: CASSFQAGGTEAFF. The CDR3 DNA reads TGTGCCAGCAGTTTTCAAGCAGGGGGCACTGAAGCTTTCTTT.

This clone was found once. J is TRBJ1-2 and V is TRBV5-6; TRBD1 aligns across 7 bases. Trimming cost V 4 bases and J 3 bases; bases outside gene matches: 3. Looked up from germline, CDR1 is SGHDT and CDR2 is YYEEEE. This CDR3 contains 13 residues. In DNA, the CDR3 is TGTGCCAGCAGCCGAGGGGGCGACTATGGCTACACCTTC. It encodes CASSRGGDYGYTF.

The rearrangement joins TRBV4-1 to TRBJ2-1; perhaps D is TRBD1 or TRBD2 (6 bases each). The V gene's germline CDR1 is MGHRA and CDR2 YSYEKL. The CDR3 consists of 15 residues. Deletions cut 0 bases from V and 8 bases from J, with 14 bases between. The CDR3 sequence is CASSQELHREDEQFF. The DNA of the CDR3 is TGCGCCAGCAGCCAAGAACTCCACAGGGAGGATGAGCAGTTCTTC.

This sequence joins TRBV19 and TRBJ2-7; D possibly corresponds to TRBD1 (6 bases). The CDR3 is made up of 14 amino acids. Germline CDR1 is LNHDA and CDR2 is SQIVND (reference sequence). V lost 5 bases and J lost 3, with 14 bases in between. The CDR3: CASSPREGVYEQYF. As DNA, the CDR3 is TGTGCCAGTAGTCCTCGTGAGGGGGTCTACGAGCAGTACTTC.

The V gene is TRBV2, the J gene TRBJ2-7; 8 nucleotides align to TRBD2. CDR3 length equals 15 residues. Unmatched junction bases numbered 8, after V lost 3 bases and J lost 4 bases. Germline loops: CDR1 SNHLY, CDR2 FYNNEI. The CDR3 nucleotides are TGTGCCAGCAGTGAGGGTGGGACTAGTTTTTACGAGCAGTACTTC. This encodes CASSEGGTSFYEQYF.

This sequence joins TRBV11-1 and TRBJ2-4, with a possible D match to TRBD2 (6 bases). The V gene's germline CDR1 is SGHAT and CDR2 FQDESV (reference sequence). The CDR3 is 16 residues long. The V end was cut by 0 bases, the J end by 7 bases, with 16 bases between. This chain's CDR3 is CASSLAGRQGSNIQYF. The CDR3 DNA sequence: TGTGCCAGCAGCTTAGCGGGGAGGCAGGGAAGTAACATTCAGTACTTC.

This clone was observed a few times. The same CDR3 arises from other DNA sequences in this sample as well. This chain connects TRBV7-3 to TRBJ2-3; 10 bases line up with TRBD2. The trim removed 3 bases at V and 1 base at J, leaving 1 base unmatched. Germline V gives CDR1 SGHTA, CDR2 FQGTGA. The CDR3 covers 15 residues. The CDR3 protein is CASSFGTSGTDTQYF. The CDR3, as DNA: TGTGCCAGCAGCTTCGGGACTAGCGGCACAGATACGCAGTATTTT.

V and J are TRBV6-1 and TRBJ2-1, with D possibly being TRBD1 (5 bases). This CDR3 spans 11 amino acids. Trimming cost V 7 bases and J 6 bases, with 7 bases left between them. Germline V gene data show CDR1 as MNHNS and CDR2 as SASEGT. CDR3 region: CASTQGNEQFF. In nucleotides, the CDR3 is TGTGCCAGCACCCAGGGCAATGAGCAGTTCTTC.

This chain uses TRBV7-8 with TRBJ2-3; 8 nucleotides match TRBD2. The J segment lost 4 bases and the V segment lost 2 bases, leaving 2 bases of the junction unmatched. This CDR3 region has 14 residues. Germline V gene data show CDR1 as SGHVS and CDR2 as FQNEAQ. CDR3 in amino acids: CASSLLAGPDTQYF. In DNA, the CDR3 is TGTGCCAGCAGCTTACTAGCGGGCCCAGATACGCAGTATTTT.

The gene calls are TRBV9 and TRBJ2-7, with a possible D match to TRBD2 (6 bases). CDR3 size: 11 residues. Germline values: CDR1 SGDLS, CDR2 YYNGEE. Trimming took off 4 bases at V and 9 bases at J, with 11 bases between the two ends. CDR3 sequence (DNA): TGTGCCAGCAGCACCGGGAGCATGCAGTACTTC. This gives the protein CASSTGSMQYF. Complete variable domain (other parts from reference TRBV9 and TRBJ2-7): DSGVTQTPKHLITATGQRVTLRCSPRSGDLSVYWYQQSLDQGLQFLIQYYNGEERAKGNILERFSAQQFPDLHSELNLSSLELGDSALYFCASSTGSMQYFGPGTRLTVT.

The V gene is TRBV5-1, the J gene TRBJ1-6; no firm D call. The CDR3 loop spans 14 amino acids. CDR1 SGHRS and CDR2 YFSETQ come from the germline V gene. V was shortened by 1 base and J by 7 bases, with 9 bases between the two germline ends. CDR3 coding DNA: TGCGCCAGCAGCTTGTGGGTGGGGAATTCACCCCTCCACTTT. As protein: CASSLWVGNSPLHF.

The chain recombines TRBV9 with TRBJ2-2; 13 positions match TRBD2. Germline lookup yields CDR1 SGDLS and CDR2 YYNGEE. V trimming: 3 bases; J trimming: 6 bases; junction bases outside the gene matches: 5. The CDR3 covers 16 residues. The CDR3 here is CASSGTSGSRAGELFF. The CDR3 DNA reads TGTGCCAGCAGCGGGACTAGCGGGAGCAGGGCCGGGGAGCTGTTTTTT.

This clone came up once. V gene TRBV6-1 combines with J gene TRBJ2-7, with D maybe TRBD1 (5 bases). The V end was cut by 3 bases, the J end by 2 bases, with 11 bases between. CDR3 length equals 14 residues. CDR1 MNHNS and CDR2 SASEGT come from the germline V gene. CDR3 sequence: CASSETENPYEQYF. The CDR3 DNA sequence: TGTGCCAGCAGTGAGACAGAAAATCCCTACGAGCAGTACTTC.

This sequence joins TRBV5-4 and TRBJ2-2, with a weak D call TRBD2 (6 bases). Germline loops: CDR1 SGHNT, CDR2 YYREEE (reference sequence). V lost 3 bases and J 7 bases, leaving 10 bases between the germline ends. The CDR3 sequence is 13 residues long. In DNA, the CDR3 is TGTGCCAGCAGCTCACTAGCTTACGGGGAGCTGTTTTTT. Its protein product is CASSSLAYGELFF.